Below, 27 T cell receptor beta chains from the same sample are listed, as sequenced in a study of OX40 agonist ivuxolimab in advanced cancers. Assay: immunoSEQ multiplex PCR; the TCRdb copy retains only in-frame clones and omits some. The sample has around 80,000 clones, approximately 82% seen once. The specimen comprised CD4+ or CD8+ T cells sorted from blood, sampled in a trial of the OX40 agonist ivuxolimab. The receptors come from an adult with an advanced solid tumor such as melanoma, head and neck, liver or kidney cancer.

This clone appeared a few times. V and J are TRBV11-2 and TRBJ2-6, with 9 bases that match TRBD2. V trimming: 3 bases; J trimming: 0 bases; junction bases outside the gene matches: 3. CDR1 and CDR2 from the germline V gene are SGHAT and FQNNGV. This CDR3 has 17 residues. In nucleotides, the CDR3 is TGTGCCAGCAGCTTGAATAGCGGGAGCTCTGGGGCCAACGTCCTGACTTTC. Translated, it gives CASSLNSGSSGANVLTF.

This clone was seen once. The CDR3 bases are TGTGCCAGCAGTTACAGCTCCTACGAGCAGTACTTC. Protein sequence: CASSYSSYEQYF. V and J are TRBV6-6 and TRBJ2-7, with unresolved D. Germline values: CDR1 MNHNY, CDR2 SVGAGI (reference sequence). Trimming took 2 bases from V and 0 from J, leaving 2 bases between them. The CDR3 contains 12 residues.

CDR3 nucleotide sequence: TGTGCCAGCAGTTTACCTTCGGTCGTGGTCCGCTATGGCTACACCTTC. This gives the protein CASSLPSVVVRYGYTF. V is TRBV28 and J is TRBJ1-2, with unresolved D. Deletions cut 2 bases from V and 4 bases from J, with 17 bases between. Per the germline V gene, CDR1 is MDHEN and CDR2 is SYDVKM. The length of the CDR3 is 16 residues.

This sequence joins TRBV1 and TRBJ2-3. TRBV1 corresponds to a pseudogene. The CDR3 sequence is 10 residues long. The CDR3 DNA reads TGCACCAGGAGCCAGAATACGCAGTATTTT. Amino acids: CTRSQNTQYF.

V gene TRBV5-1 combines with J gene TRBJ2-2; D remains ambiguous. The length of the CDR3 is 17 residues. Germline V gene sequence: CDR1 SGHRS, CDR2 YFSETQ. Trimming left V 0 bases short and J 0 bases short, with 12 bases between. The DNA of the CDR3 is TGCGCCAGCAGCTTGGTCCGGCCAGCGCCGAACACCGGGGAGCTGTTTTTT. Translation gives CASSLVRPAPNTGELFF.

This rearrangement joins TRBV7-6 to TRBJ2-3; D uncertain. This CDR3 contains 13 residues. CDR1 is SGHVS, CDR2 FNYEAQ, per germline. V was cut by 0 bases and J by 7 bases, with 8 bases left in between. CDR3 residues: CASSLAERNTQYF. The DNA for the CDR3 is TGTGCCAGCAGCTTAGCTGAGAGGAATACGCAGTATTTT.

The rearrangement joins TRBV28 to TRBJ1-2, with unresolved D. The length of the CDR3 is 15 residues. The germline gives CDR1 MDHEN, CDR2 SYDVKM. V was clipped by 6 bases and J by 6 bases, with 20 bases between them. CDR3 in amino acids: CASSAASRPRHGYTF. DNA for the CDR3: TGTGCCAGCAGCGCTGCATCTAGACCTCGGCATGGCTACACCTTC.

V is TRBV7-9 and J is TRBJ2-7; D is unclear. The CDR3 consists of 11 residues. The V gene lost 5 bases and the J gene lost 1 base, with 3 bases spanning the gap. The germline CDR1 and CDR2 sequences are SEHNR and FQNEAQ (reference sequence). The DNA for the CDR3 is TGTGCCAGCAGCCCTTCCTACGAGCAGTACTTC. This encodes CASSPSYEQYF.

J is TRBJ1-6 and V is TRBV2; D unclear. From germline, CDR1 is SNHLY and CDR2 FYNNEI. This CDR3 has 16 amino acids. The V gene lost 4 bases and the J gene lost 9 bases, with 19 bases spanning the gap. The CDR3 is CASSVAYLHTGSPLHF. CDR3 nucleotide sequence: TGTGCCAGCAGTGTGGCCTACCTCCATACCGGTTCACCCCTCCACTTT.

With respect to this clone: Other DNA sequences from this sample encode an identical CDR3 as well. The chain links TRBV5-6 to TRBJ1-4; D remains ambiguous. Germline V gene data show CDR1 as SGHDT and CDR2 as YYEEEE. The CDR3 has 13 amino acids. V was pared by 0 bases and J by 5 bases, with 5 bases between. The CDR3 DNA sequence: TGTGCCAGCAGCTTGGGGGCGAATGAAAAACTGTTTTTT. Translating it yields CASSLGANEKLFF.

V and J are TRBV5-4 and TRBJ2-7, with 8 bases aligning to TRBD1. Germline V gene data show CDR1 as SGHNT and CDR2 as YYREEE (reference sequence). The CDR3 consists of 14 residues. J gave up 7 bases and V 4 bases, and 10 bases lay outside the gene matches. The CDR3 nucleotides read TGTGCCAGCAGCCCTACGACAGGGGCTGGTGAGCAGTACTTC. The encoded protein is CASSPTTGAGEQYF.

This chain connects TRBV6-1 to TRBJ2-2; a weak D match, TRBD1 (5 bases). Germline V gene lookup returns CDR1 MNHNS and CDR2 SASEGT. There are 14 residues in the CDR3. Trimming cost V 7 bases and J 4 bases, with 13 bases left between them. The CDR3 bases are TGTGCCAGCATCCCGACAGTCGGCACCGGGGAGCTGTTTTTT. Its translation is CASIPTVGTGELFF.

The chain employs TRBV5-6 and TRBJ1-5, with D maybe TRBD1 (5 bases). The CDR3 is 15 amino acids. In germline, CDR1 is SGHDT, CDR2 YYEEEE. The ends were cut back, 1 base at V and 2 bases at J, with 10 bases in the middle. In DNA, the CDR3 is TGTGCCAGCAGCTTGAGGGGTGAGGGCAATCAGCCCCAGCATTTT. Protein product: CASSLRGEGNQPQHF.

The chain joins TRBV28 to TRBJ2-1; no clear D. Germline assignment: CDR1 MDHEN and CDR2 SYDVKM. The CDR3 loop spans 13 amino acids. The V end lost 3 bases, the J end lost 15 bases, and 18 bases lay between the germline ends. In DNA form, the CDR3 reads TGTGCCAGCAGTTTGCCCGGATATGGACGAGGGTTCTTC. Translation gives CASSLPGYGRGFF.

J is TRBJ2-7 and V is TRBV25-1, with 10 bases aligning to TRBD2. Unmatched junction bases numbered 9, after V lost 5 bases and J lost 2 bases. Looked up from germline, CDR1 is MGHDK and CDR2 is SYGVNS. The CDR3 length is 16 residues. CDR3 nucleotide sequence: TGTGCCAGCAGTCCCCGTACTAGCGGGAACACCTACGAGCAGTACTTC. This gives the protein CASSPRTSGNTYEQYF.

V is TRBV25-1 and J is TRBJ2-1; D not resolved. Germline CDR1 MGHDK, CDR2 SYGVNS. The CDR3 sequence is 14 residues long. V lost 4 bases to trimming and J lost 0 bases, with 7 bases between them. The CDR3 sequence: CASSAPSSYNEQFF. In DNA, the CDR3 is TGTGCCAGCAGTGCTCCGAGCTCCTACAATGAGCAGTTCTTC.

The chain couples TRBV11-3 to TRBJ2-7; 9 bases are shared with TRBD2. This CDR3 has 17 residues. V lost 6 bases, J lost 1 base, and 13 bases stayed unmatched. Germline V gene data show CDR1 as SGHNT and CDR2 as YENEEA. The CDR3 sequence is CASRRDVSGSRSYEQYF. The CDR3 DNA reads TGTGCCAGCAGGCGGGATGTTAGCGGGAGCCGGTCCTACGAGCAGTACTTC.

The chain couples TRBV6-6 to TRBJ2-2; TRBD1 is a possible D gene (6 bases). CDR3 size: 14 residues. Trimming removed 6 bases from V and 0 bases from J, with 8 bases in between. Per the germline V gene, CDR1 is MNHNY and CDR2 is SVGAGI (reference sequence). The CDR3 loop is CASSRQANTGELFF. DNA for the CDR3: TGTGCCAGCAGCCGACAGGCGAACACCGGGGAGCTGTTTTTT.

The chain links TRBV28 to TRBJ1-2; 9 nucleotides match TRBD1. CDR3 size: 13 residues. The V gene end was trimmed by 6 bases and the J gene end by 3 bases; junction bases not matched to a gene: 2. Germline V gives CDR1 MDHEN, CDR2 SYDVKM. The CDR3 nucleotides read TGTGCCAGCAGCTGGGACAGGGACTATGGCTACACCTTC. Protein: CASSWDRDYGYTF.

The chain has TRBV11-3 and TRBJ2-3; tentatively, D is TRBD2 (6 bases). Germline CDR1 reads SGHNT; CDR2 reads YENEEA. This CDR3 has 14 amino acids. V was cut by 4 bases and J by 3 bases, with 11 bases left in between. This chain's CDR3 is CASSSSANTDTQYF. CDR3 sequence (DNA): TGTGCCAGCAGCTCTAGCGCCAATACAGATACGCAGTATTTT.

This clone came up a few times. CDR3 DNA sequence: TGTGCCAGCACCCCCCGAGGGCGGGAGGTGACAGATACGCAGTATTTT. It translates to CASTPRGREVTDTQYF. The chain combines TRBV9 with TRBJ2-3, with 8 bases identical to TRBD2. Germline values: CDR1 SGDLS, CDR2 YYNGEE. V lost 6 bases and J lost 3; bases outside the gene matches: 12. The CDR3 spans 16 residues.

The V gene is TRBV29-1, the J gene TRBJ2-2; 10 nucleotides align to TRBD1. V shed 5 bases and J 5 bases; nucleotides not matched to a gene: 8. Germline loops: CDR1 SQVTM, CDR2 ANQGSEA. The CDR3 extends over 15 amino acids. CDR3 DNA: TGCAGCGTTTTAGGGGACAGGGGCGGTACCGGGGAGCTGTTTTTT. It is translated as CSVLGDRGGTGELFF.

The chain combines TRBV7-8 with TRBJ1-2; perhaps TRBD1 as D (5 bases). CDR3 length: 15 residues. CDR1 and CDR2 (germline): SGHVS, FQNEAQ. The V end was cut by 5 bases, the J end by 4 bases, with 17 bases between. CDR3 residues: CASSPIREGIYGYTF. For the CDR3, the DNA is TGTGCCAGCAGCCCGATACGCGAGGGGATCTATGGCTACACCTTC.

V gene TRBV5-4 combines with J gene TRBJ2-2; 12 bases map to TRBD1. This CDR3 is built from 16 residues. The V and J ends lost 2 bases and 4 bases, in that order; junction bases with no gene match: 3. The germline gives CDR1 SGHNT, CDR2 YYREEE (reference sequence). The DNA for the CDR3 is TGTGCCAGCAGCTTCCGGGACAGGGGGCGCACCGGGGAGCTGTTTTTT. This translates into CASSFRDRGRTGELFF.

The chain carries TRBV5-5 and TRBJ2-7, with 9 nucleotides matching TRBD1. Germline V gives CDR1 SGHKS, CDR2 YYEKEE (reference sequence). CDR3 length: 15 amino acids. With 4 bases clipped from V and 3 bases from J, the junction kept 8 bases outside the gene matches. CDR3 loop: CASSPGQGLGYEQYF. The CDR3 bases are TGTGCCAGCAGCCCCGGACAGGGGTTAGGCTACGAGCAGTACTTC.

This clone was counted only a few times. J is TRBJ2-7 and V is TRBV28; no clear D. V lost 6 bases and J 3 bases, leaving 9 bases between the germline ends. This CDR3 is built from 12 residues. CDR1 and CDR2 (germline): MDHEN, SYDVKM. The CDR3 DNA reads as TGTGCCAGCAGCGTAAGGAGCTACGAGCAGTACTTC. This translates into CASSVRSYEQYF.

The chain uses TRBV7-2 and TRBJ1-2; D is unclear. Trimming shortened V by 5 bases and J by 8 bases, and 15 bases separated the two germline ends. The CDR3 is 13 amino acids. Germline V CDR1 and CDR2: SGHTA, FQGNSA. For the CDR3, the DNA is TGTGCCAGCAGCCCGCGGTTACCGAGAGGCTACACCTTC. Translated, it gives CASSPRLPRGYTF. Complete variable domain (other parts from reference TRBV7-2 and TRBJ1-2): GAGVSQSPSNKVTEKGKDVELRCDPISGHTALYWYRQSLGQGLEFLIYFQGNSAPDKSGLPSDRFSAERTGGSVSTLTIQRTQQEDSAVYLCASSPRLPRGYTFGSGTRLTVV.